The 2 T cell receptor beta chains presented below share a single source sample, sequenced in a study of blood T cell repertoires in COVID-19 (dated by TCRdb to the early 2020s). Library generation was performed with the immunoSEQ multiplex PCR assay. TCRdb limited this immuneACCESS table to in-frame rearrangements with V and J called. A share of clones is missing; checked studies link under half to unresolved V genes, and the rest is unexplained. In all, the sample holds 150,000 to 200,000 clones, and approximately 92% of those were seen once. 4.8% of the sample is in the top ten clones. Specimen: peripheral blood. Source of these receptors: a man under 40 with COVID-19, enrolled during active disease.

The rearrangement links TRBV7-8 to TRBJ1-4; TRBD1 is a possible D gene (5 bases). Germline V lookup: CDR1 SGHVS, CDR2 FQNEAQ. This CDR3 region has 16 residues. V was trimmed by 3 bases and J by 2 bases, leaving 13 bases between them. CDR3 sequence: CASSLERGRTNEKLFF. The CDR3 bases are TGTGCCAGCAGCTTGGAAAGGGGCAGGACTAATGAAAAACTGTTTTTT. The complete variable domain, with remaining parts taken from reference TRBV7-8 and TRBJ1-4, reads GAGVSQSPRYKVAKRGQDVALRCDPISGHVSLFWYQQALGQGPEFLTYFQNEAQLDKSGLPSDRFFAERPEGSVSTLKIQRTQQEDSAVYLCASSLERGRTNEKLFFGSGTQLSVL.

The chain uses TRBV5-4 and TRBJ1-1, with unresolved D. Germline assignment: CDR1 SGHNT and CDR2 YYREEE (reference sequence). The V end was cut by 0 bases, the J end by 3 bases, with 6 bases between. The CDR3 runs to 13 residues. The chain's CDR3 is CASSLARYTEAFF. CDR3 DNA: TGTGCCAGCAGCTTGGCCCGGTACACTGAAGCTTTCTTT.